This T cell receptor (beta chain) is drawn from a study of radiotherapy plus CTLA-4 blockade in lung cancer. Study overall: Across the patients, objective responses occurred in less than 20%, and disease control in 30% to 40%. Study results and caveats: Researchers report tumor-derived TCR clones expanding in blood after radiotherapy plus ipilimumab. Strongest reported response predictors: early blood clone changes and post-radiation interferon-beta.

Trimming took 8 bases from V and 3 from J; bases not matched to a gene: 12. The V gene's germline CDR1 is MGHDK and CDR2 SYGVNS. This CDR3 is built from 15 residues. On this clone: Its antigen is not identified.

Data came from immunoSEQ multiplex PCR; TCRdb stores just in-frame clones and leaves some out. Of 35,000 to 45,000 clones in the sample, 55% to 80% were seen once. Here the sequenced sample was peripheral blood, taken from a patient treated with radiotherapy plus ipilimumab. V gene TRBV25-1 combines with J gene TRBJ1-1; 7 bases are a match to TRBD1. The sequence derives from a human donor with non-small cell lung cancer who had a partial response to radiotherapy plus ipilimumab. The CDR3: CASASDQGVYTEAFF. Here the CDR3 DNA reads TGTGCCAGCGCATCTGACCAGGGGGTTTACACTGAAGCTTTCTTT.